Listed below are T cell receptor beta chains from one sample, sequenced in a study of blood T cell repertoires in COVID-19. Measured with immunoSEQ multiplex PCR; TCRdb has only the in-frame clones, and not every one. The repertoire holds 250,000 to 350,000 clones, with around 81% as singletons. The sample consisted of peripheral blood. The receptors originated from a person aged 70 to 80 with COVID-19, enrolled during active disease. CDR3s include the opening cysteine and the closing phenylalanine or tryptophan.

TRBV30,CAWSVVGDTGELFF
TRBV7-2,CASSFGQYQPQHF
TRBV28,CATLSGTAYEQYF
TRBV7-9,CASSSPLNRGSVYEQYF
TRBV28,CASSTRGRVESNTEAFF
TRBV5-1,CASSPGGDYGYTF
TRBV5-1,CASRVGGGNTQYF
TRBV3-1/TRBV3-2,CASSQRPGEPYGYTF
TRBV21-1,CASSASGTAKYGYTF
TRBV18,CASSPSGTGGTEAFF
TRBV3-1/TRBV3-2,CASSQLSWGGEQYF
TRBV11-2,CASSLTVVTGPQETQYF
TRBV6-6,CASRGDRDPYNEQFF
TRBV4-1,CASSQPRGSGNTIYF
TRBV9,CASSLATDRTEAFF
TRBV6-6,CANSVANTGELFF
TRBV28,CASRLTGGYGYTF
TRBV9,CASSPRLNSYNEQFF
TRBV6-5,CASSLAGNTEAFF
TRBV27,CASRRGGIGYGYTF
TRBV7-3,CASALQGSPLHF
TRBV4-1,CASSQGLAGGPGETQYF
TRBV5-1,CASSLGLAGVREQYF
TRBV7-2,CASSLSAEGEQYF
TRBV7-9,CASSLELGGAFF
TRBV4-3,CASSQELFVDTGELFF
TRBV7-2,CASSISAFDQETQYF